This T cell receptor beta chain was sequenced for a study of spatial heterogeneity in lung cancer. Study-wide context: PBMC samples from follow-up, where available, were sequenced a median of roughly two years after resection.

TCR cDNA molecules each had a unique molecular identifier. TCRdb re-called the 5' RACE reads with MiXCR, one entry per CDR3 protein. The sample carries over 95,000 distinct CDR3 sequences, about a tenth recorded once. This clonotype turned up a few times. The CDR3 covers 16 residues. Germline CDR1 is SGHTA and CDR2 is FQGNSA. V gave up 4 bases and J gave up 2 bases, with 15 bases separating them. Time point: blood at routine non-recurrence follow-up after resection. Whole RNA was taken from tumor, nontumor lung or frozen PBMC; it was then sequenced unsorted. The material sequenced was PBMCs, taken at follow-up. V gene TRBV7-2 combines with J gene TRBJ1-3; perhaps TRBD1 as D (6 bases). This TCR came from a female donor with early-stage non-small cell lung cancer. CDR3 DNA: TGTGCCAGCAGCTCTAGACTAGGGGGAGCTGGAAACACCATATATTTT. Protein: CASSSRLGGAGNTIYF.